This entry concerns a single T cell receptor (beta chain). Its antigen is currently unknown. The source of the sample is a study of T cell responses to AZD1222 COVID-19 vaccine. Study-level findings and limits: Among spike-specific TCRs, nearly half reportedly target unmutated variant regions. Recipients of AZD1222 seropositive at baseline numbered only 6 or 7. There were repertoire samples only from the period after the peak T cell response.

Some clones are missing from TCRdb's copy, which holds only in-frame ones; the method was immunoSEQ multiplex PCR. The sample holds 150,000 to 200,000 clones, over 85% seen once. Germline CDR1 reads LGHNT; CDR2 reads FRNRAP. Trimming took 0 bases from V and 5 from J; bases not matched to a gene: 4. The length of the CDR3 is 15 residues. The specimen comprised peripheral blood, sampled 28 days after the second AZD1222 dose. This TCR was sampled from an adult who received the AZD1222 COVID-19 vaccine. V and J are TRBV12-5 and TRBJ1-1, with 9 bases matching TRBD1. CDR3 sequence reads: CASGLVQTGGTEAFF. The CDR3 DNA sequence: TGTGCTAGTGGTTTGGTCCAGACAGGGGGAACTGAAGCTTTCTTT.